A selection of T cell receptor beta chains follows, all from one sample in a study of blood T cell repertoires in COVID-19. The repertoire was sequenced with immunoSEQ multiplex PCR; TCRdb's copy has only in-frame clones and lacks some. The table has hundreds of thousands of clones, about nine tenths seen once. Sequencing used PBMCs or T cells enriched from blood (not recorded which). These receptors were collected from a woman aged 25 to 39 with acute COVID-19. Both conserved end residues are part of each CDR3. The order of the fields is CDR3 protein, CDR3 DNA, clone size, V gene, J gene, D gene. A D gene is named only where the DNA matches it firmly. Not every row has a clone size; where given, it reads once, few, many or a size class.

CASTLTGIILDYGYTF	TGTGCCAGCACCCTGACAGGGATAATTCTAGACTATGGCTACACCTTC	.	TRBV28	TRBJ1-2	TRBD1
CASRPGGRSTEAFF	TGTGCCAGCAGACCAGGGGGCAGGAGCACTGAAGCTTTCTTT	.	TRBV27	TRBJ1-1	TRBD1
CASSNAYGSSYEQYF	TGTGCCAGCAGTAACGCGTACGGGTCCTCCTACGAGCAGTACTTC	.	TRBV6-5	TRBJ2-7	.
CASSVDNPKTDTQYF	TGCGCCAGCAGCGTGGACAACCCAAAGACAGATACGCAGTATTTT	.	TRBV5-1	TRBJ2-3	.
CASSHAWASGREDTQYF	TGTGCCAGCAGTCACGCCTGGGCTAGCGGGAGGGAAGATACGCAGTATTTT	.	TRBV11-3	TRBJ2-3	TRBD2
CASKKEGDRGIYGYTF	TGTGCCAGCAAAAAGGAGGGGGACAGGGGGATCTATGGCTACACCTTC	.	TRBV7-9	TRBJ1-2	TRBD1
CASSQGQGVYTEAFF	TGTGCCAGCAGCCAGGGACAGGGGGTCTACACTGAAGCTTTCTTT	.	TRBV7-9	TRBJ1-1	TRBD1
CASSPWTATGEYF	TGCGCCAGCAGCCCCTGGACCGCTACGGGGGAGTACTTC	.	TRBV5-1	TRBJ2-7	.
CASSLPRQTLYTF	TGTGCCAGCAGTTTACCTAGACAGACTCTCTACACCTTC	.	TRBV12-3/TRBV12-4	TRBJ1-2	.
CASSGDSYNEQFF	TGTGCCAGCAGTGGCGACAGCTACAATGAGCAGTTCTTC	.	TRBV2	TRBJ2-1	.
CASSLDLPSSYEQYF	TGCGCCAGCAGCTTGGATCTGCCGAGCTCCTACGAGCAGTACTTC	once	TRBV5-1	TRBJ2-7	.
CAIRDPGTGKGGPYNSPLHF	TGTGCCATCAGGGATCCCGGGACAGGGAAAGGAGGGCCCTATAATTCACCCCTCCACTTT	.	TRBV10-3	TRBJ1-6	TRBD1
CATSRPRGFQETQYF	TGTGCCACCAGCAGACCGCGGGGCTTCCAAGAGACCCAGTACTTC	.	TRBV15	TRBJ2-5	.
CASSLQQISGNTIYF	TGTGCCAGCAGCTTACAACAGATCTCTGGAAACACCATATATTTT	.	TRBV11-2	TRBJ1-3	.
CASTGQGTEAFF	TGTGCCAGCACCGGACAGGGGACTGAAGCTTTCTTT	.	TRBV27	TRBJ1-1	TRBD1
CASSQGAMLSGELFF	TGCGCCAGCAGCCAAGGCGCGATGCTGTCGGGGGAGCTGTTTTTT	.	TRBV4-3	TRBJ2-2	.
CASSFPPSGYTDTQYF	TGTGCCAGCAGCTTTCCCCCTAGCGGATACACAGATACGCAGTATTTT	.	TRBV5-6	TRBJ2-3	TRBD2
CASSLPGGDGYTF	TGTGCCAGCAGTTTGCCAGGGGGCGATGGCTACACCTTC	.	TRBV28	TRBJ1-2	TRBD1
CASSVGLAGGGEQFF	TGTGCCAGCAGCGTAGGACTAGCGGGAGGGGGTGAGCAGTTCTTC	few	TRBV9	TRBJ2-1	TRBD2
CASSLSGQALRNEQFF	TGTGCCAGCAGTTTAAGCGGACAGGCCCTAAGGAATGAGCAGTTCTTC	.	TRBV28	TRBJ2-1	TRBD1
CASSDGTSGGDEQYF	TGTGCCAGCAGTGACGGGACTAGCGGCGGGGACGAGCAGTACTTC	.	TRBV6-1	TRBJ2-7	TRBD2
CASSQPTGWRTEAFF	TGTGCCAGCAGTCAGCCGACAGGGTGGAGGACTGAAGCTTTCTTT	.	TRBV7-2	TRBJ1-1	TRBD1
CASSRNNEKLFF	TGTGCCAGCAGCCGTAATAATGAAAAACTGTTTTTT	.	TRBV14	TRBJ1-4	.
CASSLSGRNTEAFF	TGTGCCAGCAGTTTATCAGGGAGGAACACTGAAGCTTTCTTT	.	TRBV27	TRBJ1-1	.
CASSLLGQGYEQYF	TGTGCCAGCAGCTTGCTTGGACAGGGCTACGAGCAGTACTTC	.	TRBV5-6	TRBJ2-7	TRBD1
CASSLARGNYYNEQFF	TGCGCCAGCAGCTTGGCCAGGGGAAACTATTACAATGAGCAGTTCTTC	.	TRBV5-1	TRBJ2-1	.
CASSVSGSGTGELFF	TGTGCCAGTAGTGTTAGCGGGAGCGGCACCGGGGAGCTGTTTTTT	.	TRBV19	TRBJ2-2	TRBD2
CSARAREQFF	TGCAGTGCTAGGGCCCGTGAGCAGTTCTTC	.	TRBV20-1	TRBJ2-1	.
CASSPGAGYEQYF	TGTGCCAGCTCACCGGGGGCGGGTTACGAGCAGTACTTC	.	TRBV18	TRBJ2-7	.
CASSLGGRNQPQHF	TGTGCCAGCAGCTTAGGGGGGCGGAATCAGCCCCAGCATTTT	.	TRBV7-2	TRBJ1-5	.
CASSVGNSGGVGEQFF	TGTGCCAGCAGCGTAGGAAATAGCGGGGGGGTTGGTGAGCAGTTCTTC	.	TRBV9	TRBJ2-1	TRBD2
CASSLALAGTTDTQYF	TGCGCCAGCAGCTTGGCACTAGCGGGAACCACAGATACGCAGTATTTT	.	TRBV5-1	TRBJ2-3	TRBD2
CASSYLLLTEAFF	TGTGCCAGCAGTTACTTACTGCTCACTGAAGCTTTCTTT	.	TRBV28	TRBJ1-1	.
CASSVGGQGSYEQYF	TGTGCCAGCAGCGTAGGGGGACAGGGGTCCTACGAGCAGTACTTC	.	TRBV9	TRBJ2-7	TRBD1
CSASTGTGSGNTIYF	TGCAGCGCTTCGACCGGGACAGGTTCTGGAAACACCATATATTTT	once	TRBV29-1	TRBJ1-3	TRBD1
CASSQDRGSGRYKKETQYF	TGCGCCAGCAGCCAAGATCGTGGTAGCGGGAGGTACAAAAAAGAGACCCAGTACTTC	.	TRBV4-3	TRBJ2-5	TRBD2
CASSIMTPGKYNEQFF	TGTGCCAGTAGTATTATGACTCCGGGGAAATACAATGAGCAGTTCTTC	.	TRBV19	TRBJ2-1	.
CASSDARVEETQYF	TGTGCCAGCAGTGACGCCAGGGTGGAAGAGACCCAGTACTTC	.	TRBV25-1	TRBJ2-5	.
CASSLYAANTEAFF	TGTGCCAGCAGTTTATACGCGGCGAACACTGAAGCTTTCTTT	.	TRBV28	TRBJ1-1	.
CASSLATGFDEQYF	TGTGCCAGCAGCTTAGCAACAGGGTTTGACGAGCAGTACTTC	.	TRBV11-2	TRBJ2-7	.
CASSESPHTDTQYF	TGCGCCAGCAGCGAGAGCCCCCACACAGATACGCAGTATTTT	.	TRBV5-1	TRBJ2-3	.
CASSLRGQQFSTQHF	TGTGCCAGCAGTTTACGGGGACAGCAGTTTTCTACCCAGCATTTT	.	TRBV6-5	TRBJ1-5	TRBD1
CASSPFDRVYEQYF	TGTGCCAGCTCACCATTCGACAGGGTGTACGAGCAGTACTTC	.	TRBV18	TRBJ2-7	TRBD1
CASSEPSRPGHEQFF	TGTGCCAGCAGTGAACCCAGTCGACCAGGGCATGAGCAGTTCTTC	.	TRBV25-1	TRBJ2-1	.
CASSGTGTSYEQYF	TGTGCCAGCTCCGGGACAGGGACTTCCTACGAGCAGTACTTC	.	TRBV18	TRBJ2-7	TRBD1
CASSYREGGPYEQYF	TGTGCCAGCAGTTACAGGGAGGGAGGTCCCTACGAGCAGTACTTC	once	TRBV6-2/TRBV6-3	TRBJ2-7	TRBD2
CASSPGTGFLGDYGYTF	TGTGCCAGCTCACCCGGGACAGGGTTCCTCGGAGACTATGGCTACACCTTC	.	TRBV18	TRBJ1-2	TRBD1
CASSLIRGAGEQYF	TGTGCCAGCAGCTTGATCCGGGGGGCTGGCGAGCAGTACTTC	.	TRBV5-6	TRBJ2-7	.
CAISDVASNDEQYF	TGTGCCATCAGTGATGTGGCTTCAAACGACGAGCAGTACTTC	.	TRBV10-3	TRBJ2-7	.
CASSPPQGNGELFF	TGTGCCAGCTCACCACCCCAGGGGAACGGGGAGCTGTTTTTT	few	TRBV18	TRBJ2-2	.
CASSESRTDTEAFF	TGTGCCAGCAGTGAATCCCGCACGGACACTGAAGCTTTCTTT	once	TRBV2	TRBJ1-1	.
CASSYRDSAYEQYF	TGCGCCAGCAGCTACCGGGACAGTGCCTACGAGCAGTACTTC	.	TRBV5-1	TRBJ2-7	TRBD1
CATSEPNGTGGRVGTEAFF	TGTGCCACCAGTGAACCTAACGGGACAGGGGGCCGGGTGGGCACTGAAGCTTTCTTT	once	TRBV24-1	TRBJ1-1	TRBD1
CASSGKGQNTGELFF	TGTGCCAGCAGCGGGAAGGGACAGAACACCGGGGAGCTGTTTTTT	.	TRBV2	TRBJ2-2	.
CASTYRGIGVNEQFF	TGTGCCAGCACCTACAGGGGGATTGGGGTCAATGAGCAGTTCTTC	.	TRBV6-5	TRBJ2-1	TRBD1